Listed below are T cell receptor beta chains from one sample, sequenced in a study of T cells after yellow fever vaccination. Using its own MiXCR run on the 5' RACE reads, TCRdb lists one record per CDR3 protein. The sample consists of around 120,000 distinct CDR3 sequences, approximately 14% of them appearing once. This material consisted of CD8+ T cells sorted from PBMCs, taken 5 days after the yellow fever booster vaccination. The receptors were gathered from a man in his late teens or twenties who received the YFV17D yellow fever vaccine. CDR3s leave out the opening cysteine and the closing phenylalanine or tryptophan.

v_gene: TRBV6-5; j_gene: TRBJ2-1; CDR3aa: ASSYRPDNEQF
v_gene: TRBV4-3; j_gene: TRBJ2-7; CDR3aa: ASSQEGLKGPYEQY
v_gene: TRBV9; j_gene: TRBJ1-3; CDR3aa: ASSVETGAGNTIY
v_gene: TRBV6-5; j_gene: TRBJ2-3; CDR3aa: ASSPSWGGTDTQY
v_gene: TRBV29-1; j_gene: TRBJ2-5; CDR3aa: SVEDREETQY
v_gene: TRBV4-2; j_gene: TRBJ2-5; CDR3aa: ASSQGGAGGPLKETQY
v_gene: TRBV5-1; j_gene: TRBJ1-2; CDR3aa: ASTRGEAYYGYT
v_gene: TRBV4-3; j_gene: TRBJ1-1; CDR3aa: ASSQDLTRNTEAF
v_gene: TRBV4-3; j_gene: TRBJ1-1; CDR3aa: ASSRRHQPNTEAF
v_gene: TRBV4-2; j_gene: TRBJ2-7; CDR3aa: ASSQGARGFNEQY
v_gene: TRBV24-1; j_gene: TRBJ2-1; CDR3aa: ATSESLFLSEQF
v_gene: TRBV6-5; j_gene: TRBJ2-5; CDR3aa: AGSAGPRETQY
v_gene: TRBV19; j_gene: TRBJ2-7; CDR3aa: ASSMTSGGPSYEQY
v_gene: TRBV5-4; j_gene: TRBJ2-3; CDR3aa: ASSLGQGGDTQY
v_gene: TRBV7-2; j_gene: TRBJ2-2; CDR3aa: ASSFGPAPTQNTGELF
v_gene: TRBV12-3/TRBV12-4; j_gene: TRBJ2-3; CDR3aa: ASSGTSGVDTQY
v_gene: TRBV6-4; j_gene: TRBJ2-1; CDR3aa: ASSEAGQGANEQF
v_gene: TRBV4-2; j_gene: TRBJ2-6; CDR3aa: ASSQRSGEANVLT
v_gene: TRBV7-2; j_gene: TRBJ2-5; CDR3aa: ASTTWTQGGTQY
v_gene: TRBV11-2; j_gene: TRBJ2-5; CDR3aa: ASSLDGGSSVQETQY
v_gene: TRBV7-9; j_gene: TRBJ2-7; CDR3aa: ASSSGTGLYEQY
v_gene: TRBV28; j_gene: TRBJ2-3; CDR3aa: ASSFSDTQY
v_gene: TRBV4-3; j_gene: TRBJ1-4; CDR3aa: ASSQSRTTNEKLF
v_gene: TRBV5-1; j_gene: TRBJ2-2; CDR3aa: ASSPRGTSGNTGELF
v_gene: TRBV18; j_gene: TRBJ2-3; CDR3aa: ASSPRTRGGFADTQY
v_gene: TRBV29-1; j_gene: TRBJ2-5; CDR3aa: SVQPGTEETQY
v_gene: TRBV10-3; j_gene: TRBJ2-7; CDR3aa: AISEANSYEQY
v_gene: TRBV12-3/TRBV12-4; j_gene: TRBJ2-2; CDR3aa: ASSPWAERGDITGELF
v_gene: TRBV28; j_gene: TRBJ1-1; CDR3aa: ASSSRVLGQGAPDEAF